The TCR beta chain under discussion was sequenced for a study of T cells in Graves' hyperthyroidism and ophthalmopathy. Findings and caveats of the study: Most thyroid clonotypes expanded above 0.001 appeared in blood too.

This clonotype has a handful of counts. Antigen specificity is unknown. The CDR3 ends on some other residue instead of the conserved phenylalanine or tryptophan, so this is likely a read error. Together with thyroid ultrasound, orbital computed tomography, serum thyroxine and TRAb, clinical symptoms were used for diagnoses. Amplification targeted TCR beta CDR3 regions from RNA transcripts. Using the HTBI primer set, a first-round RT-PCR was run on the TCR CDR3. TCRdb recomputed calls from the multiplex PCR reads with MiXCR, one row per CDR3 protein. The profile shows a few hundred thousand distinct CDR3 sequences, approximately 15% of them singletons. The junction had 8 bases not matched to a gene; V was cut back by 6 bases and J by 7 bases. The CDR3 covers 17 residues.

The J gene is TRBJ2-2, the V gene TRBV12-3 or TRBV12-4, with TRBD2 matching 16 bases. This receptor was identified in a woman aged 25 to 39 with Graves' ophthalmopathy. The sequencing input was blood. The CDR3, as DNA: TGTGCCAGCAGAACCGGGACTAGCGGGGGGGCCGGCGGGGAGCTGTTTTCT. Encoded protein: CASRTGTSGGAGGELFS.